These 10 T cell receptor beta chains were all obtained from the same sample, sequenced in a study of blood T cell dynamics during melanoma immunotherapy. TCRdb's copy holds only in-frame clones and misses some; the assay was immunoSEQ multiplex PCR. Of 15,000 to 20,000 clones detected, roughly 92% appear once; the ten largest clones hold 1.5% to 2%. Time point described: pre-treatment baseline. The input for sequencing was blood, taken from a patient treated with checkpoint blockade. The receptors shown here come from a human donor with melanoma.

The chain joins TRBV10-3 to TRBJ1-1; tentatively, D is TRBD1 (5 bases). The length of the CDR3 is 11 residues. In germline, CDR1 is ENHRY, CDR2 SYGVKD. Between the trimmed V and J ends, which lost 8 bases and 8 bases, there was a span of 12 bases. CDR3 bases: TGTGCCATCCAGGGAGGTAGAGAAGCTTTCTTT. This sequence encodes CAIQGGREAFF.

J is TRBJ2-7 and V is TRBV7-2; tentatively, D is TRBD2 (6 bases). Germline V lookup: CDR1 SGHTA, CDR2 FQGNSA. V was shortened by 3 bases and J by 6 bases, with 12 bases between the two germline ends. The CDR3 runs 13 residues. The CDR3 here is CASSFGPEGEQYF. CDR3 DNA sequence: TGTGCCAGCAGCTTTGGACCGGAGGGCGAGCAGTACTTC.

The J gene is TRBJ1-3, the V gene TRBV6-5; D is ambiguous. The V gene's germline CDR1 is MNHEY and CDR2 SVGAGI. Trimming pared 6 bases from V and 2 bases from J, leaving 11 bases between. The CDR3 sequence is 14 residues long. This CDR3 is CASSPVGTGNTIYF. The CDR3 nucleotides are TGTGCCAGCAGCCCCGTGGGAACTGGAAACACCATATATTTT.

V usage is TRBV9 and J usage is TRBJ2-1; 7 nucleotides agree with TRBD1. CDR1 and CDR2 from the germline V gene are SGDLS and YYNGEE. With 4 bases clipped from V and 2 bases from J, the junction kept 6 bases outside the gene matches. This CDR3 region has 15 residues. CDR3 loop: CASSSRDSPYNEQFF. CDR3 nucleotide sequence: TGTGCCAGCAGCTCCCGGGACAGTCCCTACAATGAGCAGTTCTTC.

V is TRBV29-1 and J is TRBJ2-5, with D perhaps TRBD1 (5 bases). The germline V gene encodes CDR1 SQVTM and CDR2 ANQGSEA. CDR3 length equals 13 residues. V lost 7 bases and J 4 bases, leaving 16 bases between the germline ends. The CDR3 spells CSGYRSRGETQYF. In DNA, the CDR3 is TGCAGCGGGTACAGGTCAAGGGGAGAGACCCAGTACTTC.

The CDR3 sequence: CASRGRGFQETQYF. DNA for the CDR3: TGTGCCAGCAGAGGCAGGGGATTCCAAGAGACCCAGTACTTC. The rearrangement links TRBV2 to TRBJ2-5, with TRBD1 as a possible D gene (6 bases). Trimming removed 6 bases from V and 1 base from J, with 12 bases in between. The CDR3 is made up of 14 amino acids. Germline-derived CDR1 and CDR2 are SNHLY and FYNNEI.

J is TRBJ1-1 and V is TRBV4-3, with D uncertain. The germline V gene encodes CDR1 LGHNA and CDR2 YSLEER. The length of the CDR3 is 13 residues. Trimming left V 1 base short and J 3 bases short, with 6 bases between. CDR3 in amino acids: CASSQGRYTEAFF. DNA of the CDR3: TGCGCCAGCAGCCAAGGCAGGTACACTGAAGCTTTCTTT.

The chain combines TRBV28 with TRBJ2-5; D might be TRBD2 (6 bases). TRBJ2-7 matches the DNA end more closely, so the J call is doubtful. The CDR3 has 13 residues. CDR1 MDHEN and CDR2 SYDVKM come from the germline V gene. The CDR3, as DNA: TGTGCCAGCAGCCTTTCGGGGGCCTACGAGCAGTACTTC. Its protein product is CASSLSGAYEQYF.

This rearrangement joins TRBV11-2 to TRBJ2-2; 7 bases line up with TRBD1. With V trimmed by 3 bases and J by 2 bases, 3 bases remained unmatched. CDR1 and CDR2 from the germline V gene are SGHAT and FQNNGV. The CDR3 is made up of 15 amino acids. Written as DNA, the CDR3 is TGTGCCAGCAGCTTCACAGGGGTTAACACCGGGGAGCTGTTTTTT. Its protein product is CASSFTGVNTGELFF.

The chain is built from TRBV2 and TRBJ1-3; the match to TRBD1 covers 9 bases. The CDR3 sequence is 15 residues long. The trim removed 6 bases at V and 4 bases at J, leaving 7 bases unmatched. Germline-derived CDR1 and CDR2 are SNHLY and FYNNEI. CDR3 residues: CASSGGTGRGNTIYF. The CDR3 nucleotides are TGTGCCAGCAGCGGCGGGACAGGGCGCGGAAACACCATATATTTT.